A single sample is the source of the 30 T cell receptor beta chains below, sequenced in a study of cytomegalovirus exposure and HLA in healthy donors (dated by TCRdb to the late 2010s). Library preparation used the immunoSEQ multiplex PCR assay. TCRdb retrieved this table from immuneACCESS and kept in-frame rearrangements only. Not all clones are present; in checked studies, unresolved V genes account for under half, and no reason is known for the remainder. This sample gives fewer than 400,000 clones in total; approximately 88% of them show up just once. The ten biggest clones cover around 0.88% of the sample. The sample consisted of PBMCs. The receptors stem from a man aged 30 to 39 in good health and CMV-seronegative.

The rearrangement uses TRBV2 and TRBJ1-1; TRBD1 might be the D (5 bases). V shed 4 bases and J shed 6 bases, with 12 bases lying between them. CDR3 length: 13 amino acids. Germline CDR1 is SNHLY and CDR2 is FYNNEI. As DNA, the CDR3 is TGTGCCAGCAGTGTGGCAGGGAAGGCTGAAGCTTTCTTT. Amino acid sequence: CASSVAGKAEAFF. The full variable domain, its missing parts supplied by reference TRBV2 and TRBJ1-1, is EPEVTQTPSHQVTQMGQEVILRCVPISNHLYFYWYRQILGQKVEFLVSFYNNEISEKSEIFDDQFSVERPDGSNFTLKIRSTKLEDSAMYFCASSVAGKAEAFFGQGTRLTVV.

The chain carries TRBV2 and TRBJ2-1, with TRBD2 as a possible D gene (6 bases). V lost 1 base to trimming and J lost 4 bases, with 17 bases between them. Germline CDR1 reads SNHLY; CDR2 reads FYNNEI. The CDR3 loop spans 17 amino acids. CDR3 sequence reads: CASSEGGGWTEYNEQFF. CDR3 DNA sequence: TGTGCCAGCAGTGAAGGTGGGGGGTGGACCGAGTACAATGAGCAGTTCTTC.

This chain uses TRBV27 with TRBJ1-1; D gene ambiguous. The ends were cut back, 8 bases at V and 1 base at J, with 8 bases in the middle. The CDR3 runs 12 residues. CDR1 and CDR2 from the germline V gene are MNHEY and SMNVEV (reference sequence). CDR3 in DNA: TGTGCCAGCGGGAGAGGGAACACTGAAGCTTTCTTT. Protein sequence: CASGRGNTEAFF.

The rearrangement joins TRBV25-1 to TRBJ1-1; the match to TRBD1 covers 9 bases. The V gene's germline CDR1 is MGHDK and CDR2 SYGVNS. The ends lost 8 bases at V and 1 base at J; junction bases unmatched: 8. This CDR3 is 15 amino acids long. The CDR3 bases are TGTGCCAGCTCGGGACAGGGAAGGCCGAACACTGAAGCTTTCTTT. It yields the protein CASSGQGRPNTEAFF.

V gene TRBV6-1 combines with J gene TRBJ2-3; D is unclear. Germline V gene sequence: CDR1 MNHNS, CDR2 SASEGT. CDR3 length: 16 amino acids. V dropped 2 bases and J dropped 0 bases, with 12 bases sitting between them. The CDR3 coding sequence is TGTGCCAGCAGTGAACAGGTCGGCGCGAGCACAGATACGCAGTATTTT. Its protein is CASSEQVGASTDTQYF.

The chain is built from TRBV7-9 and TRBJ2-1, with a tentative D call TRBD1 (6 bases). V gave up 5 bases and J gave up 6 bases, with 17 bases separating them. This CDR3 spans 15 amino acids. Germline lookup yields CDR1 SEHNR and CDR2 FQNEAQ (reference sequence). Here the CDR3 DNA reads TGTGCCAGCAGCCTGAGGACAGAATTTTTCAATGAGCAGTTCTTC. Translated: CASSLRTEFFNEQFF. The whole variable domain, remainder taken from reference TRBV7-9 and TRBJ2-1, is DTGVSQNPRHKITKRGQNVTFRCDPISEHNRLYWYRQTLGQGPEFLTYFQNEAQLEKSRLLSDRFSAERPKGSFSTLEIQRTEQGDSAMYLCASSLRTEFFNEQFFGPGTRLTVL.

The V gene is TRBV5-1, the J gene TRBJ2-7; 7 bases are shared with TRBD1. The germline gives CDR1 SGHRS, CDR2 YFSETQ. The CDR3 has 14 amino acids. The junction had 10 bases not matched to a gene; V was cut back by 4 bases and J by 6 bases. In DNA, the CDR3 is TGCGCCAGCAGCGCAAGACAGGGTTCAACCGAGCAGTACTTC. It specifies CASSARQGSTEQYF. The whole variable domain, remainder taken from reference TRBV5-1 and TRBJ2-7, is KAGVTQTPRYLIKTRGQQVTLSCSPISGHRSVSWYQQTPGQGLQFLFEYFSETQRNKGNFPGRFSGRQFSNSRSEMNVSTLELGDSALYLCASSARQGSTEQYFGPGTRLTVT.

The chain is built from TRBV7-2 and TRBJ2-7; 11 bases are shared with TRBD1. V trimming: 5 bases; J trimming: 6 bases; junction bases outside the gene matches: 6. This CDR3 has 14 amino acids. Germline V CDR1 and CDR2: SGHTA, FQGNSA. The CDR3 sequence is CASSQDRGRVEQYF. In DNA form, the CDR3 reads TGTGCCAGCAGCCAGGACAGGGGGCGCGTCGAGCAGTACTTC.

The genes are TRBV7-9 and TRBJ2-1; D remains ambiguous. The V end lost 5 bases, the J end lost 0 bases, and 8 bases lay between the germline ends. Germline CDR1 reads SEHNR; CDR2 reads FQNEAQ (reference sequence). CDR3 length: 14 residues. The CDR3 nucleotides read TGTGCCAGCAGCCCTACTGGCTCCTACAATGAGCAGTTCTTC. It yields the protein CASSPTGSYNEQFF. The whole variable domain, filled in from reference TRBV7-9 and TRBJ2-1, reads DTGVSQNPRHKITKRGQNVTFRCDPISEHNRLYWYRQTLGQGPEFLTYFQNEAQLEKSRLLSDRFSAERPKGSFSTLEIQRTEQGDSAMYLCASSPTGSYNEQFFGPGTRLTVL.

This clone has just one count. The chain employs TRBV15 and TRBJ2-6; D unresolved. With 2 bases removed from V and 0 bases from J, the gap between germline ends came to 5 bases. Germline V gene sequence: CDR1 LNHNV, CDR2 YYDKDF (reference sequence). This CDR3 has 15 amino acids. CDR3 amino acids: CATSRHSSGANVLTF. Written as DNA, the CDR3 is TGTGCCACCAGCAGACACTCCTCTGGGGCCAACGTCCTGACTTTC.

This chain links TRBV10-2 with TRBJ2-7; TRBD2 matches 14 bases. This CDR3 has 15 amino acids. The V and J ends lost 3 bases and 6 bases, in that order; junction bases with no gene match: 4. Germline CDR1 reads WSHSY; CDR2 reads SAAADI. The CDR3 region is CASSDSGLAGGEQYF. CDR3 nucleotide sequence: TGCGCCAGCAGTGACTCCGGACTAGCGGGGGGCGAGCAGTACTTC.

This chain joins TRBV2 and TRBJ2-5; TRBD2 matches at 11 bases. The CDR3 spans 15 residues. V was pared by 6 bases and J by 6 bases, with 9 bases of the junction left unmatched. Germline CDR1 SNHLY, CDR2 FYNNEI. CDR3 in DNA: TGTGCCAGCAGAAGTAGCGGGGGGGCCGTTAAGACCCAGTACTTC. Its protein is CASRSSGGAVKTQYF.

V and J are TRBV2 and TRBJ2-2; TRBD1 aligns across 8 bases. Losses at the gene ends were 3 bases for V and 5 bases for J; bases not matched to a gene: 14. CDR1 and CDR2 from the germline V gene are SNHLY and FYNNEI. The CDR3 is 18 residues long. CDR3 loop: CASSETQRQGMKTGELFF. Here the CDR3 DNA reads TGTGCCAGCAGTGAGACTCAACGACAGGGGATGAAGACCGGGGAGCTGTTTTTT.

V gene TRBV6-5 combines with J gene TRBJ1-1; no clear D. V was cut by 3 bases and J by 6 bases, with 8 bases left in between. The CDR3 extends over 12 amino acids. Germline V gives CDR1 MNHEY, CDR2 SVGAGI. CDR3 coding DNA: TGTGCCAGCAGTTATATGGGCGCTGAAGCTTTCTTT. It is translated as CASSYMGAEAFF.

A word on this clone: This sample includes further DNA sequences coding for the same CDR3. The V and J genes are TRBV5-1 and TRBJ2-7; tentatively, D is TRBD2 (6 bases). The germline gives CDR1 SGHRS, CDR2 YFSETQ. This CDR3 contains 14 residues. V shed 0 bases and J shed 3 bases, with 10 bases lying between them. CDR3 coding DNA: TGCGCCAGCAGCTTGGATGGGGGGATCTACGAGCAGTACTTC. Amino acid sequence: CASSLDGGIYEQYF.

This rearrangement joins TRBV4-1 to TRBJ2-1, with 7 bases that match TRBD2. Germline CDR1 MGHRA, CDR2 YSYEKL. V shed 1 base, J shed 6 bases, and the junction held 9 bases outside the gene matches. This CDR3 comprises 16 residues. CDR3 protein: CASSQGGTTPLNEQFF. DNA for the CDR3: TGCGCCAGCAGCCAAGGTGGGACTACCCCCCTCAATGAGCAGTTCTTC.

The genes are TRBV28 and TRBJ1-1, with 12 nucleotides matching TRBD1. Germline CDR1 MDHEN, CDR2 SYDVKM. This CDR3 is built from 15 residues. Trimming removed 2 bases from V and 9 bases from J; junction bases left unmatched: 7. Written as DNA, the CDR3 is TGTGCCAGCAGTTTAGGCGGGACAGGGGGCCGAAAAGCTTTCTTT. Protein: CASSLGGTGGRKAFF.

The chain employs TRBV5-4 and TRBJ1-1, with TRBD1 matching 9 bases. Germline trimming cut 4 bases from V and 1 base from J; bases unmatched to any gene: 8. There are 16 residues in the CDR3. The germline gives CDR1 SGHNT, CDR2 YYREEE (reference sequence). The CDR3 DNA reads TGTGCCAGCAGCGTAAACAGGGGGCTAACGAACACTGAAGCTTTCTTT. Residues: CASSVNRGLTNTEAFF.

This clone is a singleton in its sample. The V gene is TRBV7-2, the J gene TRBJ1-2, with D hard to call. CDR3 length: 16 residues. Germline V lookup: CDR1 SGHTA, CDR2 FQGNSA. Trimming took off 2 bases at V and 0 bases at J, with 13 bases between the two ends. The CDR3 DNA sequence: TGTGCCAGCAGCTTAAGCGCCCTGAACACTAACTATGGCTACACCTTC. This encodes CASSLSALNTNYGYTF.

The chain joins TRBV11-2 to TRBJ2-1, with 9 bases matching TRBD1. CDR1 and CDR2 (germline): SGHAT, FQNNGV. V lost 3 bases and J lost 7; bases outside the gene matches: 13. The CDR3 sequence is 17 residues long. The CDR3, as DNA: TGTGCCAGCAGCTTGCTTCGATCCGGGACAGGGCTGAATGAGCAGTTCTTC. Translated: CASSLLRSGTGLNEQFF.

This clone was seen only once. This rearrangement joins TRBV5-1 to TRBJ2-7; TRBD2 matches 7 bases. V trimming: 3 bases; J trimming: 4 bases; junction bases outside the gene matches: 7. Germline V gene data show CDR1 as SGHRS and CDR2 as YFSETQ. This CDR3 is 14 amino acids long. The DNA for the CDR3 is TGCGCCAGCAGCTCCGGGGAGGGAGGATACGAGCAGTACTTC. Translating it yields CASSSGEGGYEQYF.

This clone was recorded only once. The rearrangement uses TRBV27 and TRBJ1-6, with no clear D. Germline V CDR1 and CDR2: MNHEY, SMNVEV (reference sequence). This CDR3 has 16 residues. V dropped 0 bases and J dropped 3 bases, with 9 bases sitting between them. This CDR3 is CASSLSAVSYNSPLHF. The CDR3, as DNA: TGTGCCAGCAGTTTATCGGCAGTCAGCTATAATTCACCCCTCCACTTT.

This chain links TRBV5-8 with TRBJ2-3, with a weak D call TRBD2 (5 bases). Trimming took 5 bases from V and 4 from J, leaving 20 bases between them. The CDR3 is 16 residues long. The germline V gene encodes CDR1 SGHTS and CDR2 YDEGEE. The CDR3 reads CASRDWNLASADTQYF. The CDR3 DNA reads TGTGCCAGCAGGGATTGGAATCTAGCCTCGGCAGATACGCAGTATTTT.

J is TRBJ1-6 and V is TRBV27, with D hard to call. CDR3 length: 13 amino acids. V was clipped by 9 bases and J by 1 base, with 7 bases between them. The germline CDR1 and CDR2 sequences are MNHEY and SMNVEV (reference sequence). CDR3: CASRVSYNSPLHF. In nucleotides, the CDR3 is TGTGCCAGTCGGGTATCCTATAATTCACCCCTCCACTTT.

This clone was counted only a few times. The rearrangement joins TRBV6-5 to TRBJ1-2; TRBD1 aligns across 8 bases. The J segment lost 3 bases and the V segment lost 6 bases, leaving 3 bases of the junction unmatched. Germline V CDR1 and CDR2: MNHEY, SVGAGI. The CDR3 spans 13 residues. The CDR3 spells CASSKDRDYGYTF. The CDR3 DNA reads as TGTGCCAGCAGCAAGGACAGGGACTATGGCTACACCTTC.

This chain joins TRBV5-4 and TRBJ2-3; 9 bases are a match to TRBD1. The V gene end was trimmed by 3 bases and the J gene end by 7 bases; junction bases not matched to a gene: 9. The CDR3 is 15 residues long. The germline V gene has CDR1 SGHNT and CDR2 YYREEE (reference sequence). CDR3 sequence: CASSWGQGILNTQYF. The DNA of the CDR3 is TGTGCCAGCAGCTGGGGACAGGGTATATTGAATACGCAGTATTTT.

This clone was seen only once. The chain combines TRBV18 with TRBJ2-3; D is uncertain. V lost 0 bases and J 1 base, leaving 5 bases between the germline ends. CDR3 length: 14 residues. CDR1 KGHSH and CDR2 LQKENI come from the germline V gene. DNA of the CDR3: TGTGCCAGCTCACCACCCTTAGGCACAGATACGCAGTATTTT. This sequence encodes CASSPPLGTDTQYF.

The chain uses TRBV9 and TRBJ2-3, with 7 positions matching TRBD2. V shed 0 bases, J shed 8 bases, and the junction held 12 bases outside the gene matches. The germline V gene encodes CDR1 SGDLS and CDR2 YYNGEE. The CDR3 contains 16 residues. CDR3 DNA: TGTGCCAGCAGCGTAGGGGGGGGACGCTCCCCCGGTACGCAGTATTTT. It codes for CASSVGGGRSPGTQYF.

The chain has TRBV28 and TRBJ1-6, with D tentatively TRBD1 (6 bases). Germline CDR1 and CDR2: MDHEN and SYDVKM. The germline V and J ends were trimmed by 7 bases and 9 bases, with 13 bases remaining between them. The CDR3 has 13 residues. CDR3 sequence: CASNARGGSPLHF. For the CDR3, the DNA is TGTGCCAGCAACGCCAGGGGCGGTTCACCCCTCCACTTT. Based on the CDR3 plus reference TRBV28 and TRBJ1-6, the full variable domain is DVKVTQSSRYLVKRTGEKVFLECVQDMDHENMFWYRQDPGLGLRLIYFSYDVKMKEKGDIPEGYSVSREKKERFSLILESASTNQTSMYLCASNARGGSPLHFGNGTRLTVT.

The rearrangement joins TRBV4-1 to TRBJ1-2, with unresolved D. Germline V gives CDR1 MGHRA, CDR2 YSYEKL. V lost 2 bases and J lost 2, with 18 bases in between. The CDR3 spans 17 residues. The CDR3 is CASSQTPVIELNYGYTF. The CDR3 DNA is TGCGCCAGCAGCCAAACCCCCGTGATAGAACTCAACTATGGCTACACCTTC.